The rows below give T cell receptor beta chains drawn from one sample of a study of blood T cell repertoires in COVID-19. The data were produced by immunoSEQ multiplex PCR, yet TCRdb's version contains in-frame clones alone and is incomplete. The repertoire holds some 190,000 clones, with approximately 91% as singletons. What was sequenced was peripheral blood. The receptor source for this set is a woman in her forties who had recovered from COVID-19. Both conserved end residues are part of each CDR3. D genes are given only for firm matches. Clone size appears in some rows only: once, few, many, or a class for an expanded clone.

>NA|TRBV7-2|TRBD2|TRBJ2-5
CASGKTSGSSETQYF
TGTGCCAGCGGGAAGACTAGCGGGAGTTCGGAGACCCAGTACTTC
>NA|TRBV10-2|TRBD2|TRBJ2-7
CASIDSGRHEQYF
TGCGCCAGCATAGATAGCGGGAGACACGAGCAGTACTTC
>few|TRBV4-3|TRBD2|TRBJ2-7
CASSQDFYLAGYEQYF
TGCGCCAGCAGCCAAGATTTTTACCTAGCGGGATACGAGCAGTACTTC
>NA|TRBV19|NA|TRBJ1-1
CATSFKAGLVTEAFF
TGTGCCACCTCCTTCAAGGCAGGGTTGGTCACTGAAGCTTTCTTT
>NA|TRBV15|NA|TRBJ2-1
CATSREARQSEQFF
TGTGCCACCAGCAGAGAGGCTAGGCAGAGTGAGCAGTTCTTC
>NA|TRBV4-2|TRBD2|TRBJ2-1
CASSHQAGGRGNEQFF
TGTGCCAGCAGCCATCAAGCGGGAGGGCGAGGCAATGAGCAGTTCTTC
>medium-sized|TRBV4-3|NA|TRBJ2-7
CASSQELRVLSYEQYF
TGCGCCAGCAGCCAAGAACTACGAGTGCTCTCCTACGAGCAGTACTTC
>few|TRBV4-3|NA|TRBJ2-1
CASSQDGDRNYNEQFF
TGCGCCAGCAGCCAAGACGGAGACAGGAACTACAATGAGCAGTTCTTC
>NA|TRBV7-8|TRBD1|TRBJ2-7
CASSLAAGGHEQYF
TGTGCCAGCAGCTTAGCGGCAGGGGGCCACGAGCAGTACTTC
>NA|TRBV3-1/TRBV3-2|TRBD1|TRBJ2-7
CASSQAWDSSYEQYF
TGTGCCAGCAGCCAAGCTTGGGACAGCTCCTACGAGCAGTACTTC
>NA|TRBV19|NA|TRBJ2-3
CASSTSRGGADTQYF
TGTGCCAGTAGTACGAGCCGCGGAGGGGCAGATACGCAGTATTTT
>NA|TRBV27|NA|TRBJ1-2
CASSLSVSNYGYTF
TGTGCCAGCAGTTTGTCAGTTTCTAACTATGGCTACACCTTC